These T cell receptor beta chains were read from a single sample in a study of human T cells and chemical hapten exposure. TCRdb re-analysed the RACE reads in MiXCR, keeping a single row per CDR3 protein. The sample has 150,000 to 200,000 distinct CDR3 sequences; around 15% are singletons. This material consisted of whole blood, taken in connection with sensitization to the hapten diphenylcyclopropenone (DPC). The receptors derive from a woman in her twenties or thirties with alopecia areata. Some clones in this sample may be carry-over from other donors' samples. CDR3s include the opening cysteine and the closing phenylalanine or tryptophan. Each record gives: V gene, J gene, D gene, clone size, CDR3 protein, CDR3 DNA. The D gene is left open where the match is weak. Some rows have no size entry. The others give once, few or many, or a class for an expanded clone.

V: TRBV7-6
J: TRBJ2-7
D: NA
size: NA
CDR3: CASSFRPDYEQYF
DNA: TGTGCCAGCAGCTTTAGACCAGACTACGAGCAGTACTTC

V: TRBV2
J: TRBJ2-2
D: NA
size: NA
CDR3: CAFQGNTGELFF
DNA: TGTGCGTTTCAAGGGAACACCGGGGAGCTGTTTTTT

V: TRBV2
J: TRBJ2-5
D: NA
size: NA
CDR3: CASRFLTDRQETQYF
DNA: TGTGCCAGCAGATTTCTGACAGACCGGCAAGAGACCCAGTACTTC

V: TRBV20-1
J: TRBJ2-1
D: TRBD2
size: NA
CDR3: CSASGTSGRWGNEQFF
DNA: TGCAGTGCTTCCGGGACTAGCGGGAGATGGGGTAATGAGCAGTTCTTC

V: TRBV10-3
J: TRBJ2-5
D: NA
size: NA
CDR3: CAISASGQETQYF
DNA: TGTGCCATCAGTGCTTCCGGGCAAGAGACCCAGTACTTC

V: TRBV30
J: TRBJ2-1
D: TRBD2
size: few
CDR3: CAWSVLGSGMEQFF
DNA: TGTGCCTGGAGTGTTTTGGGTAGCGGGATGGAGCAGTTCTTC

V: TRBV7-2
J: TRBJ2-7
D: TRBD1
size: few
CDR3: CASSKGQVPYEQYF
DNA: TGTGCCAGCAGCAAGGGACAGGTCCCCTACGAGCAGTACTTC

V: TRBV28
J: TRBJ2-2
D: NA
size: few
CDR3: CASSSGPTTGELFF
DNA: TGTGCCAGCAGTTCCGGACCTACCACCGGGGAGCTGTTTTTT

V: TRBV28
J: TRBJ1-6
D: NA
size: few
CDR3: CASSLTRGDGSSPLHF
DNA: TGTGCCAGCAGTTTAACACGCGGGGACGGGAGCTCACCCCTCCACTTT

V: TRBV5-1
J: TRBJ2-7
D: NA
size: many
CDR3: CASSPGTPYEQYF
DNA: TGCGCCAGCAGCCCCGGGACTCCCTACGAGCAGTACTTC

V: TRBV7-9
J: TRBJ2-1
D: NA
size: NA
CDR3: CASSPVGTYNEQFF
DNA: TGTGCCAGCAGCCCAGTCGGGACCTACAATGAGCAGTTCTTC

V: TRBV27
J: TRBJ2-7
D: TRBD2
size: NA
CDR3: CASSLLGLVHEQYF
DNA: TGTGCCAGCAGTTTGCTGGGACTAGTGCACGAGCAGTACTTC

V: TRBV19
J: TRBJ1-5
D: TRBD1
size: few
CDR3: CASSATGGVGQPQHF
DNA: TGTGCCAGTAGCGCGACAGGGGGCGTCGGTCAGCCCCAGCATTTT

V: TRBV7-8
J: TRBJ1-2
D: NA
size: NA
CDR3: CASSLTPKGLHGYTF
DNA: TGTGCCAGCAGCCTGACACCCAAGGGGCTCCATGGCTACACCTTC

V: TRBV29-1
J: TRBJ2-5
D: NA
size: medium-sized
CDR3: CSVGGGETQYF
DNA: TGCAGCGTTGGAGGGGGAGAGACCCAGTACTTC

V: TRBV30
J: TRBJ2-2
D: NA
size: NA
CDR3: CAWSVPRGRGLAGELFF
DNA: TGTGCCTGGAGTGTACCCCGCGGCAGGGGCCTCGCCGGGGAGCTGTTTTTT

V: TRBV27
J: TRBJ2-7
D: NA
size: few
CDR3: CASSSGARGEQYF
DNA: TGTGCCAGCAGTTCGGGGGCTAGAGGCGAGCAGTACTTC

V: TRBV27
J: TRBJ2-1
D: NA
size: NA
CDR3: CASSLRGSRHSYNEQFF
DNA: TGTGCCAGCAGTCTCCGTGGTAGCAGACACTCCTACAATGAGCAGTTCTTC

V: TRBV5-4
J: TRBJ2-7
D: TRBD1
size: few
CDR3: CASSLRPGQGLPEQYF
DNA: TGTGCCAGCAGCTTGCGTCCGGGACAGGGCCTTCCGGAGCAGTACTTC

V: TRBV12-3/TRBV12-4
J: TRBJ2-1
D: NA
size: NA
CDR3: CASNYYNEQFF
DNA: TGTGCCAGCAACTACTACAATGAGCAGTTCTTC

V: TRBV20-1
J: TRBJ2-1
D: TRBD2
size: NA
CDR3: CSAPGLAGERAYNEQFF
DNA: TGCAGTGCTCCGGGACTAGCGGGAGAGAGGGCCTACAATGAGCAGTTCTTC

V: TRBV5-1
J: TRBJ1-2
D: NA
size: few
CDR3: CASSSLPQSGFHGYTF
DNA: TGCGCCAGCAGCTCACTTCCCCAGTCGGGATTTCATGGCTACACCTTC

V: TRBV19
J: TRBJ2-5
D: TRBD2
size: once
CDR3: CASSTLAGVETQYF
DNA: TGTGCCAGTAGTACTCTAGCGGGGGTCGAGACCCAGTACTTC

V: TRBV2
J: TRBJ2-3
D: NA
size: NA
CDR3: CASSEARPGTQYF
DNA: TGTGCCAGCAGTGAAGCGAGGCCCGGTACGCAGTATTTT

V: TRBV6-1
J: TRBJ1-1
D: NA
size: few
CDR3: CASSEVSTATEAFF
DNA: TGTGCCAGCAGTGAAGTATCGACAGCCACTGAAGCTTTCTTT

V: TRBV20-1
J: TRBJ1-1
D: NA
size: NA
CDR3: CSASRRNMNTEAFF
DNA: TGCAGTGCTAGCCGCAGAAACATGAACACTGAAGCTTTCTTT

V: TRBV2
J: TRBJ2-3
D: TRBD2
size: NA
CDR3: CASTLAGYTDTQYF
DNA: TGTGCCAGCACTTTAGCGGGGTACACAGATACGCAGTATTTT

V: TRBV7-6
J: TRBJ2-7
D: NA
size: NA
CDR3: CASSLEPGTAREQYF
DNA: TGTGCCAGCAGCTTAGAACCGGGGACTGCCCGCGAGCAGTACTTC

V: TRBV5-1
J: TRBJ1-5
D: NA
size: many
CDR3: CASSLGLGGTNQPQHF
DNA: TGCGCCAGCAGCTTAGGACTAGGGGGGACGAATCAGCCCCAGCATTTT

V: TRBV9
J: TRBJ1-5
D: NA
size: NA
CDR3: CASSEGGALSQPQHF
DNA: TGTGCCAGCAGCGAAGGGGGGGCACTCAGTCAGCCCCAGCATTTT

V: TRBV30
J: TRBJ1-3
D: NA
size: NA
CDR3: CAWGRYGDSGNTIYF
DNA: TGTGCCTGGGGACGGTACGGCGACTCTGGAAACACCATATATTTT

V: TRBV28
J: TRBJ1-1
D: NA
size: few
CDR3: CASSGTTRGWTVNTEAFF
DNA: TGTGCCAGCAGTGGTACGACCCGCGGGTGGACAGTGAACACTGAAGCTTTCTTT

V: TRBV10-3
J: TRBJ2-3
D: TRBD1
size: NA
CDR3: CATTTGGETDTQYF
DNA: TGTGCCACGACGACAGGGGGCGAGACAGATACGCAGTATTTT

V: TRBV6-5
J: TRBJ2-1
D: NA
size: NA
CDR3: CASSYRARDEQFF
DNA: TGTGCCAGCAGTTACAGGGCGCGCGATGAGCAGTTCTTC

V: TRBV7-3
J: TRBJ2-2
D: NA
size: NA
CDR3: CASSPRGGSTGPTNTGELFF
DNA: TGTGCCAGCAGCCCCCGCGGCGGATCGACAGGACCGACGAACACCGGGGAGCTGTTTTTT

V: TRBV2
J: TRBJ1-2
D: TRBD1
size: NA
CDR3: CASRRDRGYGYNF
DNA: TGTGCCAGCAGACGGGACAGGGGTTATGGCTACAACTTC

V: TRBV7-9
J: TRBJ1-4
D: NA
size: NA
CDR3: CASSRDLRGEKLFF
DNA: TGTGCCAGCTCTCGGGACTTAAGGGGTGAAAAACTGTTTTTT

V: TRBV6-5
J: TRBJ1-3
D: NA
size: NA
CDR3: CASSYSGTPGNTIYF
DNA: TGTGCCAGCAGTTATTCCGGGACTCCTGGAAACACCATATATTTT

V: TRBV29-1
J: TRBJ1-4
D: NA
size: few
CDR3: CSVEGSTAGKLFF
DNA: TGCAGCGTTGAGGGCTCCACTGCGGGGAAACTGTTTTTT

V: TRBV19
J: TRBJ1-2
D: NA
size: few
CDR3: CASRYLRDTGYTF
DNA: TGTGCCAGTCGCTACCTCCGGGACACCGGCTACACCTTC

V: TRBV6-2/TRBV6-3
J: TRBJ1-5
D: NA
size: many
CDR3: CASSYGGEGQPQHF
DNA: TGTGCCAGCAGTTACGGGGGTGAGGGACAGCCCCAGCATTTT

V: TRBV12-3/TRBV12-4
J: TRBJ2-1
D: TRBD1
size: NA
CDR3: CVSRRTGGGEQFF
DNA: TGTGTCAGCAGGCGGACAGGGGGCGGTGAGCAGTTCTTC

V: TRBV7-9
J: TRBJ1-6
D: NA
size: NA
CDR3: CASSLVAGDSPLHF
DNA: TGTGCCAGCAGCTTAGTGGCAGGGGATTCACCCCTCCACTTT

V: TRBV21-1
J: TRBJ2-7
D: NA
size: few
CDR3: CASRQGPYEQYF
DNA: TGTGCCAGCAGGCAGGGACCCTACGAGCAGTACTTC

V: TRBV4-3
J: TRBJ2-2
D: NA
size: NA
CDR3: CASSQERDNSIVGGELFF
DNA: TGCGCCAGCAGCCAAGAGAGGGACAACTCCATTGTCGGCGGGGAGCTGTTTTTT

V: TRBV28
J: TRBJ2-3
D: TRBD1
size: NA
CDR3: CASSVQGPLGDTQYF
DNA: TGTGCCAGCAGCGTACAGGGGCCACTCGGCGATACGCAGTATTTT

V: TRBV29-1
J: TRBJ2-7
D: NA
size: few
CDR3: CSVVNRGFFYEQYF
DNA: TGCAGCGTTGTCAATCGGGGGTTCTTCTACGAGCAGTACTTC